What follows is one TCR beta chain and its context. The record originates from a study of blood T cell repertoires in COVID-19. The CDR3 has 14 residues. Deletions cut 6 bases from V and 1 base from J, with 10 bases between. The germline CDR1 and CDR2 sequences are MNHNY and SVGAGI (reference sequence). This table comes from immunoSEQ multiplex PCR, and its TCRdb copy is limited to in-frame clones, with some not included. This table holds approximately 180,000 clones, roughly 90% found once. Sequences were obtained from PBMCs or T cells enriched from blood (not recorded which). The source of this sequence is a human donor with acute COVID-19. The donor label of this sample is uncertain. The chain recombines TRBV6-6 with TRBJ1-5; tentatively, D is TRBD1 (6 bases). CDR3 bases: TGTGCCAGCAGAAACAGGGCGAGCAATCAGCCCCAGCATTTT. Translating it yields CASRNRASNQPQHF.